The 31 T cell receptor beta chains presented below share a single source sample, sequenced in a study of blood T cell repertoires in COVID-19. Libraries were prepared by immunoSEQ multiplex PCR; TCRdb keeps only in-frame clonotypes and omits some of them. Counted here are roughly 280,000 clones, around four fifths occurring once; the ten biggest clones make up less than 5%. The sequenced sample was peripheral blood. Source of these receptors: a man in his 60s with acute or convalescent COVID-19.

V and J are TRBV19 and TRBJ1-2; D is ambiguous. The CDR3 covers 13 residues. Deletions cut 7 bases from V and 5 bases from J, with 14 bases between. Germline lookup yields CDR1 LNHDA and CDR2 SQIVND (reference sequence). In DNA form, the CDR3 reads TGTGCCAGTACCGGAGGAAGGGTTTATGGCTACACCTTC. Protein product: CASTGGRVYGYTF. The full variable domain, its missing parts supplied by reference TRBV19 and TRBJ1-2, is DGGITQSPKYLFRKEGQNVTLSCEQNLNHDAMYWYRQDPGQGLRLIYYSQIVNDFQKGDIAEGYSVSREKKESFPLTVTSAQKNPTAFYLCASTGGRVYGYTFGSGTRLTVV.

The chain carries TRBV14 and TRBJ2-1; D gene ambiguous. The CDR3 has 12 amino acids. Trimming cost V 2 bases and J 3 bases, with 2 bases left between them. Germline V gene sequence: CDR1 SGHDN, CDR2 FVKESK. Here the CDR3 reads CASSQRYNEQFF. The CDR3 nucleotides are TGTGCCAGCAGCCAACGCTACAATGAGCAGTTCTTC.

The V and J genes are TRBV4-2 and TRBJ2-7; 7 bases match TRBD2. After removal of 1 base from V and 1 base from J, the junction contained 7 bases not matched to a gene. The CDR3 covers 16 residues. Germline CDR1 is LGHNA and CDR2 is YNFKEQ. DNA of the CDR3: TGTGCCAGCAGCCAAGCAATGGCTAGCGGATCCTACGAGCAGTACTTC. It is translated as CASSQAMASGSYEQYF.

J is TRBJ2-7 and V is TRBV6-5; TRBD1 matches at 8 bases. The CDR3 runs 12 residues. J was trimmed by 4 bases and V by 11 bases; bases with no gene match: 7. Germline assignment: CDR1 MNHEY and CDR2 SVGAGI. CDR3 sequence: CASRQGTYEQYF. As DNA, the CDR3 is TGTGCCTCCCGACAGGGGACGTACGAGCAGTACTTC.

The rearrangement joins TRBV12-3 or TRBV12-4 to TRBJ1-2, with a weak D call TRBD1 (6 bases). Trimming left V 6 bases short and J 3 bases short, with 11 bases between. The CDR3 has 13 amino acids. The DNA for the CDR3 is TGTGCCAGCAGCCCAGCAGGGGACTATGGCTACACCTTC. It specifies CASSPAGDYGYTF.

The rearrangement links TRBV19 to TRBJ1-3; no firm D call. V shed 5 bases and J shed 1 base, with 12 bases lying between them. In germline, CDR1 is LNHDA, CDR2 SQIVND (reference sequence). This CDR3 contains 15 residues. The CDR3 DNA reads TGTGCCAGTAGTGTGACACGGACTTCTGGAAACACCATATATTTT. It yields the protein CASSVTRTSGNTIYF.

This clone has a single count. This CDR3 reads CASSGSQGYQPQHF. The CDR3 region has the DNA TGTGCCAGCAGTGGTTCACAGGGGTATCAGCCCCAGCATTTT. The rearrangement links TRBV2 to TRBJ1-5; TRBD1 agrees at 7 bases. The V gene end was trimmed by 4 bases and the J gene end by 5 bases; junction bases not matched to a gene: 5. CDR3 size: 14 residues. Germline CDR1 and CDR2: SNHLY and FYNNEI.

As DNA, the CDR3 is TGTGCCATCAGTGATAGATGGCTAGCGGGAGGGCGAAGCTCCTACAATGAGCAGTTCTTC. Translation: CAISDRWLAGGRSSYNEQFF. The J gene is TRBJ2-1, the V gene TRBV10-3; 12 positions agree with TRBD2. CDR3 length: 20 residues. V lost 3 bases and J lost 0; bases outside the gene matches: 12. The germline gives CDR1 ENHRY, CDR2 SYGVKD.

The chain employs TRBV12-3 or TRBV12-4 and TRBJ2-1; no firm D call. This CDR3 spans 11 amino acids. Deletions cut 3 bases from V and 6 bases from J, with 3 bases between. The CDR3: CASSFGNEQFF. CDR3 DNA: TGTGCCAGCAGTTTCGGCAATGAGCAGTTCTTC.

Written as DNA, the CDR3 is TGTGCCAGCAGTCCCGACAGTCATAACTATGGCTACACCTTC. This encodes CASSPDSHNYGYTF. The genes are TRBV6-5 and TRBJ1-2; tentative D call: TRBD1 (5 bases). The CDR3 extends over 14 amino acids. V lost 5 bases to trimming and J lost 1 base, with 11 bases between them. Germline loops: CDR1 MNHEY, CDR2 SVGAGI.

CDR3 DNA: TGTGCCAGCAGTGACACCTACGAGCAGTACTTC. Residues: CASSDTYEQYF. V gene TRBV6-1 combines with J gene TRBJ2-7; D is unresolved. The V and J ends lost 3 bases and 2 bases respectively, with 2 bases between them. There are 11 residues in the CDR3. Germline V lookup: CDR1 MNHNS, CDR2 SASEGT.

The J gene is TRBJ1-5, the V gene TRBV27, with a tentative D call TRBD1 (5 bases). There are 14 residues in the CDR3. Germline CDR1 and CDR2: MNHEY and SMNVEV (reference sequence). The germline V and J ends were trimmed by 5 bases and 5 bases, with 13 bases remaining between them. Here the CDR3 reads CASSMTETHQPQHF. As DNA, the CDR3 is TGTGCCAGCAGTATGACAGAAACTCATCAGCCCCAGCATTTT.

The rearrangement uses TRBV3-1 (or the pseudogene TRBV3-2) and TRBJ2-6; D may be TRBD1 (5 bases). Germline CDR1 and CDR2: LGHDT and YNNKEL (reference sequence). V lost 6 bases and J 4 bases, leaving 10 bases between the germline ends. The CDR3 is made up of 14 amino acids. The CDR3 reads CASSPGSGANVLTF. Here the CDR3 DNA reads TGTGCCAGCAGTCCAGGGTCAGGGGCCAACGTCCTGACTTTC.

The chain combines TRBV10-3 with TRBJ2-1; 8 bases align to TRBD2. CDR3 size: 15 residues. Germline loops: CDR1 ENHRY, CDR2 SYGVKD. J was trimmed by 1 base and V by 4 bases; bases with no gene match: 3. The CDR3 loop is CAISGGTSSYNEQFF. The CDR3 DNA reads as TGTGCCATCAGTGGAGGGACTAGTTCCTACAATGAGCAGTTCTTC.

The chain employs TRBV10-3 and TRBJ2-1; tentative D call: TRBD2 (6 bases). The germline gives CDR1 ENHRY, CDR2 SYGVKD. The V gene lost 2 bases and the J gene lost 7 bases, with 9 bases spanning the gap. The CDR3 length is 13 residues. CDR3 DNA sequence: TGTGCCATCAGTGAGCGGGAGTGGAATGAGCAGTTCTTC. Its translation: CAISEREWNEQFF.

The count of this clone is one. The V gene is TRBV5-3, the J gene TRBJ2-7, with D possibly being TRBD2 (5 bases). TRBV5-3 is marked as an open reading frame, function uncertain. CDR3 length: 14 amino acids. Deletions cut 4 bases from V and 2 bases from J, with 13 bases between. The CDR3 bases are TGTGCCAGAAGCGACGGGATTTCTGCCTACGAGCAGTACTTC. It codes for CARSDGISAYEQYF.

The chain employs TRBV7-8 and TRBJ1-1; D unresolved. Germline V CDR1 and CDR2: SGHVS, FQNEAQ. The CDR3 has 15 residues. V was shortened by 1 base and J by 1 base, with 10 bases between the two germline ends. CDR3 in DNA: TGTGCCAGCAGCTTAGTGGGTGCAGGGAACACTGAAGCTTTCTTT. It specifies CASSLVGAGNTEAFF.

The DNA of the CDR3 is TGTGCCAGCAGTTACAGTGAGGGACTAGCGGGAGGGATGCGCACAGATACGCAGTATTTT. Its translation is CASSYSEGLAGGMRTDTQYF. The gene calls are TRBV6-7 and TRBJ2-3, with 16 bases identical to TRBD2. TRBV6-7 is assigned to the ORF class and has an uncertain function. The V and J ends lost 2 bases and 1 base, in that order; junction bases with no gene match: 9. The CDR3 runs 20 residues.

This clone came up a few times. The genes are TRBV5-6 and TRBJ1-6; D gene ambiguous. CDR1 is SGHDT and CDR2 is YYEEEE in the germline V gene. The V and J ends lost 0 bases and 7 bases respectively, with 8 bases between them. The CDR3 covers 14 residues. CDR3 sequence reads: CASSLAEVNSPLHF. CDR3 nucleotides: TGTGCCAGCAGCTTGGCAGAAGTAAATTCACCCCTCCACTTT.

The rearrangement uses TRBV27 and TRBJ2-7, with 8 bases aligning to TRBD2. Trimming at V came to 5 bases and at J to 5 bases, leaving 8 bases not matched to a gene. The CDR3 contains 14 residues. CDR1 MNHEY and CDR2 SMNVEV come from the germline V gene (reference sequence). The CDR3 here is CASSPKREMHEQYF. CDR3 nucleotides: TGTGCCAGCAGTCCGAAGCGGGAGATGCACGAGCAGTACTTC.

The genes are TRBV27 and TRBJ1-5; 7 positions match TRBD1. Germline-derived CDR1 and CDR2 are MNHEY and SMNVEV (reference sequence). This CDR3 is built from 14 residues. The V gene end was trimmed by 5 bases and the J gene end by 1 base; junction bases not matched to a gene: 2. CDR3 sequence (DNA): TGTGCCAGCAGTCAGGGGGTGAGCAATCAGCCCCAGCATTTT. Translating gives CASSQGVSNQPQHF.

J is TRBJ2-7 and V is TRBV4-1, with 7 bases that match TRBD2. The length of the CDR3 is 15 residues. Germline V gene data show CDR1 as MGHRA and CDR2 as YSYEKL. With V trimmed by 1 base and J by 2 bases, 5 bases remained unmatched. The CDR3 region has the DNA TGCGCCAGCAGCCAAGCGGGGGGAGTCCCCTACGAGCAGTACTTC. Translating gives CASSQAGGVPYEQYF.

The V call is TRBV2, the J call TRBJ1-2, with D tentatively TRBD1 (5 bases). The CDR3 extends over 13 amino acids. V was shortened by 8 bases and J by 1 base, with 11 bases between the two germline ends. Germline CDR1 reads SNHLY; CDR2 reads FYNNEI. CDR3 in amino acids: CASGGQGNYGYTF. The DNA for the CDR3 is TGTGCCAGCGGAGGGCAGGGTAACTATGGCTACACCTTC.

This clone was seen only once. The gene calls are TRBV9 and TRBJ1-5; unclear D gene. V was trimmed by 4 bases and J by 0 bases, leaving 11 bases between them. The CDR3 runs 15 residues. CDR1 and CDR2 (germline): SGDLS, YYNGEE. The CDR3 here is CASSPHGVSNQPQHF. The CDR3 region has the DNA TGTGCCAGCAGCCCCCACGGGGTTAGCAATCAGCCCCAGCATTTT.

The rearrangement uses TRBV10-3 and TRBJ2-6; possibly TRBD1 for D (6 bases). CDR3 length equals 15 residues. Between the trimmed V and J ends, which lost 4 bases and 2 bases, there was a span of 9 bases. Germline V gene lookup returns CDR1 ENHRY and CDR2 SYGVKD. This CDR3 reads CAISGGGAGANVLTF. The CDR3 DNA follows: TGTGCCATCAGTGGAGGGGGTGCTGGGGCCAACGTCCTGACTTTC.

J is TRBJ1-6 and V is TRBV6-2 or TRBV6-3; no definite D call. V lost 2 bases and J lost 6, with 11 bases in between. The germline V gene has CDR1 MNHEY and CDR2 SVGEGT. The CDR3 extends over 15 amino acids. CDR3 loop: CASSYLDPRNSPLHF. CDR3 in DNA: TGTGCCAGCAGTTACCTAGACCCTCGTAATTCACCCCTCCACTTT.

This clone was observed once. The chain recombines TRBV19 with TRBJ1-2; tentatively, D is TRBD1 (5 bases). Trimming cost V 7 bases and J 5 bases, with 8 bases left between them. Germline V gives CDR1 LNHDA, CDR2 SQIVND (reference sequence). This CDR3 contains 11 residues. CDR3 DNA: TGTGCCAGTAAACAGGATTATGGCTACACCTTC. As protein: CASKQDYGYTF.

This chain joins TRBV28 and TRBJ1-6; a weak D match, TRBD1 (6 bases). V was cut by 10 bases and J by 0 bases, with 16 bases left in between. CDR3 length equals 16 residues. Germline assignment: CDR1 MDHEN and CDR2 SYDVKM. The CDR3 protein is CATSMGASSYNSPLHF. CDR3 DNA sequence: TGTGCCACCTCCATGGGGGCGAGCTCCTATAATTCACCCCTCCACTTT.

CDR3 nucleotide sequence: TGCGCCAGCAGCCCCTGGGGACAAACGACGTCCCGAAACAATGAGCAGTTCTTC. Its protein is CASSPWGQTTSRNNEQFF. The chain links TRBV4-1 to TRBJ2-1; a possible D gene is TRBD1 (6 bases). This CDR3 region has 18 residues. The germline V gene encodes CDR1 MGHRA and CDR2 YSYEKL. Trimming shortened V by 4 bases and J by 5 bases, and 24 bases separated the two germline ends.

The chain combines TRBV12-5 with TRBJ2-7; 7 nucleotides agree with TRBD2. The CDR3 consists of 12 residues. V lost 5 bases, J lost 7 bases, and 5 bases stayed unmatched. The V gene's germline CDR1 is LGHNT and CDR2 FRNRAP. CDR3 amino acids: CASGRDYSEQYF. CDR3 coding DNA: TGTGCTAGTGGTCGGGACTACTCTGAGCAGTACTTC.

This clone was seen more than once but under ten times. CDR3 sequence: CASSPTTTDGYTF. CDR3 coding DNA: TGTGCCAGCAGCCCGACAACGACGGATGGCTACACCTTC. The rearrangement joins TRBV7-9 to TRBJ1-2; D is unclear. Germline values: CDR1 SEHNR, CDR2 FQNEAQ (reference sequence). This CDR3 region has 13 residues. Trimming shortened V by 5 bases and J by 6 bases, and 13 bases separated the two germline ends.